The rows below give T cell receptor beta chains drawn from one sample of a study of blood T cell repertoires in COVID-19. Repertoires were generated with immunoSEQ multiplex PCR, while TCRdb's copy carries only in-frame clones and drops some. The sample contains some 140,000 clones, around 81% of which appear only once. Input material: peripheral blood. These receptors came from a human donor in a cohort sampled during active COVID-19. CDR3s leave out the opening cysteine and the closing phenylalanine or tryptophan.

CDR3: ASIAGQEVPGYT; V: TRBV5-5
CDR3: ASLDRPTSYNEQF; V: TRBV6-5
CDR3: ASSQYPKGDSGDTEAF; V: TRBV16
CDR3: ASSFGTDYEQY; V: TRBV5-6
CDR3: ASSLEGQNNYGYT; V: TRBV5-1
CDR3: ASSPRMGGNEQF; V: TRBV7-9
CDR3: ASSPQVANEKLF; V: TRBV7-6
CDR3: ASSIEGTGYKGTEAF; V: TRBV19
CDR3: ASSSDSLNTEAF; V: TRBV6-5
CDR3: ASSPRPPGQINYGYT; V: TRBV7-8
CDR3: ASRGDHNEKLF; V: TRBV2
CDR3: ASSLLQGFDNSPLH; V: TRBV7-9
CDR3: ASRLTGTSISQF; V: TRBV27
CDR3: ASSYSRLTGELF; V: TRBV6-5
CDR3: ACLPGTGGYEQY; V: TRBV30
CDR3: ASSLRFGMATYEQY; V: TRBV27
CDR3: ASRVSGQPNTEAF; V: TRBV2
CDR3: ASSSFGGPGANVLT; V: TRBV5-4
CDR3: AWSVGKGERTTPLH; V: TRBV30
CDR3: ASKFALNTEAF; V: TRBV28
CDR3: ASRTDRPNEKLF; V: TRBV7-9